This T cell receptor (beta chain) is drawn from a study of blood T cells in healthy people across ages. Findings and caveats of the study: While age rose, TCR beta diversity per million T cells dropped in a roughly linear way.

The ends were cut back, 2 bases at V and 9 bases at J, with 11 bases in the middle. The CDR3 has 14 residues. CDR1 and CDR2 (germline): LNHDA, SQIVND (reference sequence). Healthy Caucasian individuals from Russia aged about 6 to 100 were enrolled as donors. Next came a second PCR, run for about 7 to 12 cycles, which used a sample-barcoded 5' primer along with a J-beta primer mix. Each CDR3 protein is one row after TCRdb ran MiXCR on the 5' RACE reads. The sample shows roughly 930,000 distinct CDR3 sequences, 48% of them seen only once. About this clonotype itself: Its antigen is unidentified.

The V gene is TRBV19, the J gene TRBJ1-6; no clear D gene. The receptor comes from a man younger than 40 in good health. The sequenced sample was blood. The DNA for the CDR3 is TGTGCCAGTAGTATAAAGGGATTGAGTTCACCCCTCCACTTT. Amino acid sequence: CASSIKGLSSPLHF.